This TCR beta chain originates from a study of CD8+ T cells in alopecia areata. Turning to this clone: Its specificity is not known.

In each case, RNA was isolated and then reverse transcribed into cDNA as the sequencing template. This table comes from immunoSEQ multiplex PCR, and its TCRdb copy is limited to in-frame clones, with some not included. The table records roughly 150,000 clones, 50% to 60% of them present only once. This CDR3 comprises 15 residues. Trimming cost V 4 bases and J 1 base, with 14 bases left between them. Germline V gene lookup returns CDR1 MNHEY and CDR2 SVGAGI. Sorting of PBMCs yielded the CD4+ and CD8+ T cells. Points from the study as a whole: Tissue-resident alphabeta T cells belonging to normal skin likewise get sequenced within scalp specimens. Researchers report lesional scalp, most notably alopecia totalis/universalis, outstripped normal scalp in clonality. Patients shared TCRs less clearly than mice did, possibly owing to HLA.

The receptor comes from a human donor in good health. This sequence joins TRBV6-5 and TRBJ2-7, with D tentatively TRBD1 (5 bases). The source material was CD4+ T cells sorted from blood. As DNA, the CDR3 is TGTGCCAGCAGTTCTCTGACAGCCGGATCCTACGAGCAGTACTTC. Amino acids: CASSSLTAGSYEQYF.